The rows below give T cell receptor beta chains drawn from one sample of a study of regulatory dendritic cells for organ transplantation. TCRdb keeps only in-frame clones here, not all; method: immunoSEQ multiplex PCR. The data show 12,000 or so clones, about 60% seen once. These receptors' targets are unknown. The sample was naive CD8+ T cells from blood cultured with dendritic cells. The receptor set was obtained from a human donor in good health. Both conserved end residues are part of each CDR3. The order of the fields is V gene, CDR3 protein.

TRBV11-3 CASSIRDRVHEQFF
TRBV5-1 CASSGLGYGGALPTDTQYF
TRBV5-1 CASSLTSGGYNEQFF
TRBV7-9 CASSLAGVHQPQHF
TRBV4-1 CASSLHRDTAFTGELFF
TRBV6-5 CASSFLAEETQYF
TRBV5-4 CASSLVSGSSGGYTF
TRBV9 CASSAPVSGTEGDTQYF
TRBV5-5 CASSLGAGGSQYF
TRBV5-6 CASSLDYLGGETQYF
TRBV19 CASSIDSGGLSYNEQFF